The clone carrying this T cell receptor (beta chain) was seen only a few times. As yet, its antigen is unknown. The read gets to within 3 residues of the CDR3 end, and the germline J gene fills in the rest. Patients and controls were mostly of Caucasian heritage. This sample was included in a study of T cell clonality in common variable immunodeficiency. Notes on the study in general: In common variable immunodeficiency, TCR beta chains reportedly carried fewer deletions and N-nucleotide insertions. Fewer TCRbeta clones were shared among CVID subjects than controls. CVID subjects had higher TCRbeta clonality than healthy controls, most marked in about a third.

CDR1 is SNHLY and CDR2 is FYNNEI in the germline V gene. The J segment lost 1 base and the V segment lost 10 bases, leaving 9 bases of the junction unmatched. The CDR3 length is 15 residues. Measured with immunoSEQ multiplex PCR; TCRdb has only the in-frame clones, and not every one. The sample contains approximately 26,000 clones, none occurring once; 3.1% lies in the top ten. This receptor was identified in a human donor with common variable immunodeficiency. Sequenced input: peripheral blood mononuclear cells. The V gene is TRBV2, the J gene TRBJ2-3, with 9 positions matching TRBD1. The sequenced part of the CDR3 DNA is TGTGCCATCTTGCCCCGGGACAGGGGCACAGATACG. This gives the protein CAILPRDRGTDT. The whole CDR3 protein is CAILPRDRGTDTQYF.